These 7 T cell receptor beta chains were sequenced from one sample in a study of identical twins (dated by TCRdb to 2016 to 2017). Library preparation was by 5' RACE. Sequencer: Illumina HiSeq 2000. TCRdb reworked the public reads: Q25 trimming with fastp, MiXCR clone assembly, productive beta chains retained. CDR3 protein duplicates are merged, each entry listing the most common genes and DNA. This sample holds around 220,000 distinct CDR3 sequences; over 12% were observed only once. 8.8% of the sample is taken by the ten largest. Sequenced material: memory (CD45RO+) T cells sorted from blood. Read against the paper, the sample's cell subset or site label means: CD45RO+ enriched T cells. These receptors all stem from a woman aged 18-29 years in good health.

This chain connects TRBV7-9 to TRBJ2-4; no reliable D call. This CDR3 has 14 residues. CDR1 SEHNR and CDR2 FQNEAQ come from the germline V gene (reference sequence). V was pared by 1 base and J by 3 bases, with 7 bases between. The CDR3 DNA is TGTGCCAGCAGCTTAGTTCCAAGCAAAAACATTCAGTACTTC. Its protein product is CASSLVPSKNIQYF.

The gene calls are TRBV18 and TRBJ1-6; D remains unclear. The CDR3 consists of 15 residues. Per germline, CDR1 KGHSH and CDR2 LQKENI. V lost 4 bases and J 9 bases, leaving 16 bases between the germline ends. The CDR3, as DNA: TGTGCCAGCTCACAAGAGGGAAGTTCAAGTTCACCCCTCCACTTT. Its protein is CASSQEGSSSSPLHF.

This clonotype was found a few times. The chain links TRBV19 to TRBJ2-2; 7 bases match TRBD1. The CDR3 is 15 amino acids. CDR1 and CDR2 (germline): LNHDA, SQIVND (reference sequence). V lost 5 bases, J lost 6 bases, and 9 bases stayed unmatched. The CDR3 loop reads CASSQRTGWAGELFF. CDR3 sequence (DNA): TGTGCCAGTAGTCAACGGACAGGTTGGGCCGGGGAGCTGTTTTTT.

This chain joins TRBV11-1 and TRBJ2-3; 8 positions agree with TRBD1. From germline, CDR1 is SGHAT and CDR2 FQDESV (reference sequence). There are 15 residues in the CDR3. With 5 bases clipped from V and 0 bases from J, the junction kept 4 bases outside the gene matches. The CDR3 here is CASSQGATSTDTQYF. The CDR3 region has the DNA TGTGCCAGCAGCCAGGGGGCCACTAGCACAGATACGCAGTATTTT.

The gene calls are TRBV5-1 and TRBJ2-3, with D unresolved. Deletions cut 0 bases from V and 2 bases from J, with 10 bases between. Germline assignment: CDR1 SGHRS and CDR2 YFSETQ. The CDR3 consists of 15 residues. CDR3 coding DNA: TGCGCCAGCAGCTTGGGTTCCCCCTCCACAGATACGCAGTATTTT. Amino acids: CASSLGSPSTDTQYF.

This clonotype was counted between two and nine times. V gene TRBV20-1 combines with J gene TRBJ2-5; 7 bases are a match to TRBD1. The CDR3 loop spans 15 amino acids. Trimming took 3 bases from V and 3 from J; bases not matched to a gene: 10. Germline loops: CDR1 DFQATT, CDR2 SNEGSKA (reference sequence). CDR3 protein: CSASSPGQQKETQYF. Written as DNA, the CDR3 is TGCAGTGCTAGCTCACCGGGACAGCAAAAAGAGACCCAGTACTTC.

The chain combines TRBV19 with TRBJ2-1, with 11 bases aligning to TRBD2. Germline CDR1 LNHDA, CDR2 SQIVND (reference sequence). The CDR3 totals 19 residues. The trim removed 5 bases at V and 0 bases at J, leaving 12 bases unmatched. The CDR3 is CASSGWLAGGSSSYNEQFF. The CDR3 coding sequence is TGTGCCAGTAGTGGATGGCTAGCGGGAGGATCTAGCTCCTACAATGAGCAGTTCTTC.